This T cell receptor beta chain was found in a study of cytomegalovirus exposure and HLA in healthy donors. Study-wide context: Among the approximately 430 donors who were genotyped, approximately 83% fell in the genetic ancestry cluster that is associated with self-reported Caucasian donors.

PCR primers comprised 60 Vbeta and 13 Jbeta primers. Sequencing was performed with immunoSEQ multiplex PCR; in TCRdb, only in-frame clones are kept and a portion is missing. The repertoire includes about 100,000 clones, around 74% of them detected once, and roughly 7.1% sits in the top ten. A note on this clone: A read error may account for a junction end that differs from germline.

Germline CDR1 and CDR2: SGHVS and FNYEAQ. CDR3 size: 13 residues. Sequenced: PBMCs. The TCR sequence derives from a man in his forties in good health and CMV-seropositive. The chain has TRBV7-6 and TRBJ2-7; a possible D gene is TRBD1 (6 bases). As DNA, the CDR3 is TGTACCAGCAGAGAAACAGGGTATGGCGAGCAGTACTTC. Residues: CTSRETGYGEQYF.